This T cell receptor (beta chain) is drawn from a study of T cell repertoires in cytomegalovirus infection. Study at large: The public TCR beta signatures pointed to both CMV infection and matching HLA type.

TCRdb itself ran the reads through MiXCR, one entry per CDR3 protein. The sample carries more than 85,000 distinct CDR3 sequences, more than 20% recorded once. This clonotype was observed a handful of times. Antigen specificity is unknown. There are 15 residues in the CDR3. V lost 6 bases and J 0 bases, leaving 15 bases between the germline ends. Germline V lookup: CDR1 MNHEY, CDR2 SVGEGT. General observations from the study: Clonotype analysis showed dominance of the ex vivo response by HLA-C-restricted CMV-specific TCR beta clonotypes. Accumulated public TCR beta family frequency recognized individuals carrying CMV together with the relevant HLA.

The sample consisted of CD8+ T cells from PBMCs. This TCR was recovered from a human donor in good health (CMV status not recorded). Some clones in this sample may be carry-over from other donors' samples. This rearrangement joins TRBV6-2 or TRBV6-3 to TRBJ2-7; no firm D call. The CDR3 DNA sequence: TGTGCCAGCAGCTACGAGGACGGACGCTCCTACGAGCAGTACTTC. It specifies CASSYEDGRSYEQYF.